This TCR beta chain was observed in a study of shared clonotypes between healthy human individuals. TCRdb's table, derived via immunoSEQ multiplex PCR, lists solely in-frame clones and lacks some. The table includes 750,000 to 1,000,000 clones, nearly 95% detected once. V lost 6 bases, J lost 8 bases, and 16 bases lay in between. Germline V gene sequence: CDR1 SQVTM, CDR2 ANQGSEA. The CDR3 sequence is 12 residues long. In the naive CD8 group, cells lacked CD45RO and were positively selected for CCR7, so terminally differentiated effector memory CD45RA+ cells were left out. The TCR originated in a man in his thirties or forties in good health. The V gene is TRBV29-1, the J gene TRBJ1-2, with a tentative D call TRBD1 (5 bases). Sequenced input: naive CD8+ T cells sorted from blood. CDR3 sequence (DNA): TGCAGCGTAGACACAGGCCCACTGGGCTACACCTTC. Encoded protein: CSVDTGPLGYTF.